Below are 6 T cell receptor beta chains sequenced from a single sample in a study of regulatory T cells in long-lasting Graves disease. Time point: newly diagnosed GD, antithyroid drugs for less than 3 months. The authors made the TCR library using RNA they extracted from PBMCs. Researchers made TCR beta libraries by using iRepertoire HTBI primers and running Arm-PCR on CDR3 regions. Each CDR3 protein gets one entry after TCRdb re-called the multiplex PCR reads with MiXCR. The table records roughly 320,000 distinct CDR3 sequences, roughly a sixth of them present only once. These same data were also listed under a study on T cells in Graves' hyperthyroidism and ophthalmopathy.

The material was peripheral blood mononuclear cells (PBMCs), obtained at new diagnosis, from a patient treated with antithyroid drugs. These receptors were collected from a middle-aged man with Graves disease.

The sample holds many counts of this clonotype. The chain combines TRBV7-8 with TRBJ2-7, with 8 positions matching TRBD1. In germline, CDR1 is SGHVS, CDR2 FQNEAQ. Trimming at V came to 5 bases and at J to 5 bases, leaving 8 bases not matched to a gene. The CDR3 has 14 amino acids. The CDR3 DNA is TGTGCCAGCAGCCCCCCCGACAGGGGCCACGAGCAGTACTTC. This sequence encodes CASSPPDRGHEQYF. Drawing the rest from reference TRBV7-8 and TRBJ2-7, the complete variable domain is GAGVSQSPRYKVAKRGQDVALRCDPISGHVSLFWYQQALGQGPEFLTYFQNEAQLDKSGLPSDRFFAERPEGSVSTLKIQRTQQEDSAVYLCASSPPDRGHEQYFGPGTRLTVT.

This chain joins TRBV28 and TRBJ1-2, with D unresolved. Trimming removed 5 bases from V and 10 bases from J, with 20 bases in between. The V gene's germline CDR1 is MDHEN and CDR2 SYDVKM. The CDR3 extends over 14 amino acids. The DNA of the CDR3 is TGTGCCAGCAGTCCCGGTGGGCCCACATTTAACTACACCTTC. This translates into CASSPGGPTFNYTF.

This clonotype showed up many times. The CDR3 DNA is TGTGCCAGCAGTTCCCCGGGGGGGGTTTATACCAAAGCTTTCTTT. Protein: CASSSPGGVYTKAFF. V gene TRBV27 combines with J gene TRBJ1-1, with D tentatively TRBD1 (5 bases). Germline assignment: CDR1 MNHEY and CDR2 SMNVEV (reference sequence). This CDR3 contains 15 residues. Trimming left V 4 bases short and J 9 bases short, with 21 bases between.

This clonotype was seen a few times. This chain uses TRBV5-6 with TRBJ2-2; 9 positions match TRBD2. Per germline, CDR1 SGHDT and CDR2 YYEEEE. Trimming took 0 bases from V and 5 from J; bases not matched to a gene: 11. The CDR3 totals 18 residues. The CDR3 coding sequence is TGTGCCAGCAGCTTGGCCGCTGCGGGGGGGCTGGTTACCGGGGAGCTGTTTTTT. Its translation is CASSLAAAGGLVTGELFF.

Note on this clonotype: A far larger clone is only one base removed, so a read error is likely. The rearrangement uses TRBV11-3 and TRBJ2-3; unclear D gene. CDR1 is SGHNT and CDR2 is YENEEA in the germline V gene. The CDR3 covers 13 residues. Between the trimmed V and J ends, which lost 5 bases and 6 bases, there was a span of 12 bases. The CDR3 reads CASSVAAEDTQYF. The CDR3 DNA reads as TGTGCCAGCAGCGTGGCGGCGGAGGATACGCAGTATTTT.

The table lists this clonotype with a few counts. This chain uses TRBV27 with TRBJ1-5; possible D gene TRBD1, 5 bases. The CDR3 has 13 amino acids. Trimming pared 8 bases from V and 3 bases from J, leaving 11 bases between. The germline gives CDR1 MNHEY, CDR2 SMNVEV (reference sequence). CDR3 residues: CASSTAYNQPQHF. DNA for the CDR3: TGTGCCAGCTCGACAGCTTACAATCAGCCCCAGCATTTT.